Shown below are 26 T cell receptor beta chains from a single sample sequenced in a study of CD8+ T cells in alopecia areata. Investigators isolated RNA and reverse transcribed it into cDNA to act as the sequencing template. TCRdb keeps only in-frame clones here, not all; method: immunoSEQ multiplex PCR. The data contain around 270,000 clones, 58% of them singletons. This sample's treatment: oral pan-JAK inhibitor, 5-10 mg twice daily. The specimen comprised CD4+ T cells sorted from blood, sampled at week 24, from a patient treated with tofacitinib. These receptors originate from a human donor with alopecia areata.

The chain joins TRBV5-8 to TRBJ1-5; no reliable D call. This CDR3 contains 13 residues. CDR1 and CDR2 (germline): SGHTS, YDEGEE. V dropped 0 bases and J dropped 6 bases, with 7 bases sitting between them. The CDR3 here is CASSLEWSQPQHF. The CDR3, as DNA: TGTGCCAGCAGCTTGGAGTGGAGTCAGCCCCAGCATTTT. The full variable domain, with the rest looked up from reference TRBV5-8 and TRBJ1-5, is EAGVTQSPTHLIKTRGQQATLRCSPISGHTSVYWYQQALGLGLQFLLWYDEGEERNRGNFPPRFSGRQFPNYSSELNVNALELEDSALYLCASSLEWSQPQHFGDGTRLSIL.

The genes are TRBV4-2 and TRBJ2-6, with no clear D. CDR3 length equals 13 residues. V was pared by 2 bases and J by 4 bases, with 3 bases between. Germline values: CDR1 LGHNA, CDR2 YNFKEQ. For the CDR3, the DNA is TGTGCCAGCAGCCAAACAGGGGCCAACGTCCTGACTTTC. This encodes CASSQTGANVLTF.

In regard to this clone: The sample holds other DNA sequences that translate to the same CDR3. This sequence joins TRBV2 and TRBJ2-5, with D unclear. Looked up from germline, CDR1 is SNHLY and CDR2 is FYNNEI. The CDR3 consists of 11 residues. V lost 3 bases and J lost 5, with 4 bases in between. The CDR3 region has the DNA TGTGCCAGCAGTGAGGAGGAGACCCAGTACTTC. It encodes CASSEEETQYF.

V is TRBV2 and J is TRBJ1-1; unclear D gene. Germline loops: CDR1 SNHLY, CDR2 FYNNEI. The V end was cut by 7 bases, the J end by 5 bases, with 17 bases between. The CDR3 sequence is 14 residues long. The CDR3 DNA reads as TGTGCCAGCACCCTCATCGGTCCGGCGACTGAAGCTTTCTTT. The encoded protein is CASTLIGPATEAFF.

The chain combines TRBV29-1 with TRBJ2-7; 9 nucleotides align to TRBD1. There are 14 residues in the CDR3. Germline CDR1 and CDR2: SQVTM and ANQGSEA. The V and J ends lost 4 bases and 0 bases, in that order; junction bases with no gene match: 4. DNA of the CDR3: TGCAGCGTTGTCCGGGACAGGGTCTCCTACGAGCAGTACTTC. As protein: CSVVRDRVSYEQYF.

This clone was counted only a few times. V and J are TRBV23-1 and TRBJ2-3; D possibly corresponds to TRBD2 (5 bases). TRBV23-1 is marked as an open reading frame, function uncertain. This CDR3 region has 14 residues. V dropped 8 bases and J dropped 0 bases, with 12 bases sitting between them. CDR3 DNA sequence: TGCGCCAGCGGGGAGCCTACTAGCACAGATACGCAGTATTTT. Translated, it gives CASGEPTSTDTQYF.

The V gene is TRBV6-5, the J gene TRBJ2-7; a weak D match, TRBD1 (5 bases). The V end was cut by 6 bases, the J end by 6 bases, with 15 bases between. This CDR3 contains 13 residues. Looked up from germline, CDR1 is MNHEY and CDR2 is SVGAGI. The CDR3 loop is CASSPSGYREQYF. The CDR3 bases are TGTGCCAGCAGCCCGTCAGGGTACCGCGAGCAGTACTTC.

CDR3 sequence: CASSLPRARGKNIQYF. DNA of the CDR3: TGTGCCAGCAGCTTACCCCGCGCTCGGGGTAAAAACATTCAGTACTTC. V and J are TRBV13 and TRBJ2-4, with a weak D call TRBD2 (5 bases). Germline-derived CDR1 and CDR2 are PRHDT and FYEKMQ (reference sequence). CDR3 length equals 16 residues. Trimming removed 2 bases from V and 4 bases from J, with 15 bases in between.

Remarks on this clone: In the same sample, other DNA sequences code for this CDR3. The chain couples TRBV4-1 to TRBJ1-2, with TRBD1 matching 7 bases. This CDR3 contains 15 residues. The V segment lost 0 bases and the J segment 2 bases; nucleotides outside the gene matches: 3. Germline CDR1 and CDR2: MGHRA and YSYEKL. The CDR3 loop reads CASSQDPGGNYGYTF. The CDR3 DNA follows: TGCGCCAGCAGCCAAGATCCAGGGGGGAACTATGGCTACACCTTC.

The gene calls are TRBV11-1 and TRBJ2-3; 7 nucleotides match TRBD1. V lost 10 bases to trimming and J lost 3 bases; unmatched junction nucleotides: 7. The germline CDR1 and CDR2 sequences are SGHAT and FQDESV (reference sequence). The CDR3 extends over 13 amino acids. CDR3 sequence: CAIRDRLTDTQYF. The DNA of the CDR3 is TGTGCCATCCGGGACAGACTTACAGATACGCAGTATTTT.

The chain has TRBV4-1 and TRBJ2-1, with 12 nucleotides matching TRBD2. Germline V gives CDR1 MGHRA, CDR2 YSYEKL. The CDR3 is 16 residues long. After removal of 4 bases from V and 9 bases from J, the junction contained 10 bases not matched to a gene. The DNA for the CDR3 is TGCGCCAGCAGCCGCCTAGGACTAGCGGGGAGGTTTGAGCAGTTCTTC. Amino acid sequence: CASSRLGLAGRFEQFF.

The CDR3 DNA sequence: TGCGCCAGCAGCCAAGATCTCTCCGGAGGGTATGAAAAACTGTTTTTT. Amino acid sequence: CASSQDLSGGYEKLFF. The chain links TRBV4-3 to TRBJ1-4, with D unresolved. From germline, CDR1 is LGHNA and CDR2 YSLEER. This CDR3 region has 16 residues. The V end lost 0 bases, the J end lost 6 bases, and 14 bases lay between the germline ends.

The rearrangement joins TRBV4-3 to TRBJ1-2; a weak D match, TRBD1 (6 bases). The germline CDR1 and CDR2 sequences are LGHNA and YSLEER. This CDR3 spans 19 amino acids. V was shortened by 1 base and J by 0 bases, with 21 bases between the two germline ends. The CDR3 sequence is CASSQVREVGGIPNYGYTF. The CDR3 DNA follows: TGCGCCAGCAGCCAAGTAAGGGAGGTAGGGGGGATTCCTAACTATGGCTACACCTTC.

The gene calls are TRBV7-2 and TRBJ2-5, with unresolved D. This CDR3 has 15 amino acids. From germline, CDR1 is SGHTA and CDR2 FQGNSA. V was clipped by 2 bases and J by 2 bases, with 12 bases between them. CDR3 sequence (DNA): TGTGCCAGCAGCTTATTTGGGTTCGAGCAAGAGACCCAGTACTTC. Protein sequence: CASSLFGFEQETQYF.

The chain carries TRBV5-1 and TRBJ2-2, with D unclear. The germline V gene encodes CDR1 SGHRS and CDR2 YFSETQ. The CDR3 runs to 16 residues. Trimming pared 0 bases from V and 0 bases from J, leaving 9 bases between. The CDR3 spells CASSLGQIPNTGELFF. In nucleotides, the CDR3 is TGCGCCAGCAGCTTGGGACAAATACCGAACACCGGGGAGCTGTTTTTT. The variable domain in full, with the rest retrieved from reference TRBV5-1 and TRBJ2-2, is KAGVTQTPRYLIKTRGQQVTLSCSPISGHRSVSWYQQTPGQGLQFLFEYFSETQRNKGNFPGRFSGRQFSNSRSEMNVSTLELGDSALYLCASSLGQIPNTGELFFGEGSRLTVL.

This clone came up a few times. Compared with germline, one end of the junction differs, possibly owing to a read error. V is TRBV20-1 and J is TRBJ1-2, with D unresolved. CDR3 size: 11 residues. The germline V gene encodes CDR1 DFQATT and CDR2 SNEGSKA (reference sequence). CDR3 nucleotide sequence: TGCAGTGCTAGAGATCGCGAAGGAACTGCCTTC. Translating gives CSARDREGTAF.

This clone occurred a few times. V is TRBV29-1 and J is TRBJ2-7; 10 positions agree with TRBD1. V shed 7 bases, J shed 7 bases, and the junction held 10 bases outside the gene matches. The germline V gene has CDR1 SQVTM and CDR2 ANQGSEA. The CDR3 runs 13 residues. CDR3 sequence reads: CSARDRGPREQYF. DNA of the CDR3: TGCAGCGCCAGGGACAGGGGACCGAGAGAGCAGTACTTC.

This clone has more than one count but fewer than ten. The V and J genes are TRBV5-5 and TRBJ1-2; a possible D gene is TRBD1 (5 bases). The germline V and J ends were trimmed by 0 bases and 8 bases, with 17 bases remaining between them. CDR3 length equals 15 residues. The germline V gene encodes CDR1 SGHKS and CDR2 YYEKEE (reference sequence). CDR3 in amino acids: CASSLEGERVGGYTF. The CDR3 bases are TGTGCCAGCAGCTTGGAAGGGGAGAGAGTTGGCGGCTACACCTTC. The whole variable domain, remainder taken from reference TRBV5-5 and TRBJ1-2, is DAGVTQSPTHLIKTRGQQVTLRCSPISGHKSVSWYQQVLGQGPQFIFQYYEKEERGRGNFPDRFSARQFPNYSSELNVNALLLGDSALYLCASSLEGERVGGYTFGSGTRLTVV.

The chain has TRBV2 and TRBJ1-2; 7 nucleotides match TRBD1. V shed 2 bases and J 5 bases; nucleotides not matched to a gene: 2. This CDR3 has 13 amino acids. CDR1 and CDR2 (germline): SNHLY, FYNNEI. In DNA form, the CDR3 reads TGTGCCAGCAGTGAACTGACAGGGTATGGCTACACCTTC. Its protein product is CASSELTGYGYTF.

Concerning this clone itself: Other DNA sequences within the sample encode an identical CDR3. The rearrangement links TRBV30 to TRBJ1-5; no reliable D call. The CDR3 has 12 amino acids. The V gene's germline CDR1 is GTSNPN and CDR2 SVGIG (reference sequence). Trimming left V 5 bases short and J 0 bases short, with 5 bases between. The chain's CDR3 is CAWDSSNQPQHF. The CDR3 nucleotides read TGTGCCTGGGATTCTAGCAATCAGCCCCAGCATTTT.

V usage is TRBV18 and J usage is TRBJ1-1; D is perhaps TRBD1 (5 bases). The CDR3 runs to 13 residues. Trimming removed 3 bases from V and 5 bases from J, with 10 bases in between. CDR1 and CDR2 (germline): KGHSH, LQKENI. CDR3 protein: CASSPAGRTEAFF. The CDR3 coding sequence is TGTGCCAGCTCACCGGCAGGGAGGACTGAAGCTTTCTTT.

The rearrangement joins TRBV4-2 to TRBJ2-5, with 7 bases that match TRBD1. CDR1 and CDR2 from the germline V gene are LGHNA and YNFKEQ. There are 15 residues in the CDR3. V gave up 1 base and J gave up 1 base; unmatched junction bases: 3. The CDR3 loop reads CASSQARDSQETQYF. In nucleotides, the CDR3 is TGTGCCAGCAGCCAAGCACGGGACAGCCAAGAGACCCAGTACTTC.

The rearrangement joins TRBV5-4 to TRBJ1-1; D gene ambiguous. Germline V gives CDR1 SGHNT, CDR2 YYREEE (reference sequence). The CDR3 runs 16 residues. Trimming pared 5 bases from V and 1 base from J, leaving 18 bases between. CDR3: CASSLESSERNTEAFF. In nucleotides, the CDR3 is TGTGCCAGCAGTTTAGAAAGCAGCGAGCGGAACACTGAAGCTTTCTTT.

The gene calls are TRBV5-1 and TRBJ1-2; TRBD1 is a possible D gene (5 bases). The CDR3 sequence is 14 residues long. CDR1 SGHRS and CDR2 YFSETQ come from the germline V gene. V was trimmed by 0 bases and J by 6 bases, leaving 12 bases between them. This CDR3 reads CASSLVGGEDGYTF. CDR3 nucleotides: TGCGCCAGCAGCTTGGTGGGGGGAGAGGATGGCTACACCTTC.

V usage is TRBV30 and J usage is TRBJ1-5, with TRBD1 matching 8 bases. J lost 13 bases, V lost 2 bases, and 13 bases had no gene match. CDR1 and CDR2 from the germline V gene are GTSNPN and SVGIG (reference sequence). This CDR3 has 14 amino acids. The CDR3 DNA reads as TGTGCCTGGAGTACCCTCCCCCAGGGGGCGACTCAGCATTTT. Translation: CAWSTLPQGATQHF.

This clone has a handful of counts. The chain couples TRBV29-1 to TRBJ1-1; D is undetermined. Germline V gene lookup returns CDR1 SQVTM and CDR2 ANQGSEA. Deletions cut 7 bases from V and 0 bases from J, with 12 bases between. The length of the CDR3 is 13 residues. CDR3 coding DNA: TGCAGCGGCCAGACCCCTCTGAACACTGAAGCTTTCTTT. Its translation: CSGQTPLNTEAFF.